One and the same sample provided the 7 T cell receptor beta chains below, sequenced in a study of monozygotic twins with inflammatory bowel disease. TCRdb reprocessed the 5' RACE reads and keeps a single row for each CDR3 protein, giving no DNA. Here the sample table reports more than 110,000 distinct CDR3 sequences. The specimen was blood. These receptors were taken from a human donor with ulcerative colitis or Crohn's disease, or a healthy co-twin of an affected twin (not recorded which).

The V call is TRBV7-6, the J call TRBJ1-1. CDR1 and CDR2 from the germline V gene are SGHVS and FNYEAQ. The CDR3 extends over 14 amino acids. This chain's CDR3 is CASSLDQMNTEAFF.

CDR3 sequence reads: CSAVGGRYYGYTF. V is TRBV20-1 and J is TRBJ1-2; the D gene TCRdb calls, TRBD1, cannot be checked with no DNA. The CDR3 is 13 residues long. Germline CDR1 DFQATT, CDR2 SNEGSKA (reference sequence).

The chain is built from TRBV6-5 and TRBJ2-6; TCRdb proposes TRBD1, but this gene call is untestable without DNA. Germline V lookup: CDR1 MNHEY, CDR2 SVGAGI. CDR3 length: 15 residues. CDR3 residues: CASSYSRTGANVLTF.

The chain is built from TRBV7-2 and TRBJ2-5; TCRdb returns TRBD2, unconfirmable since there is no DNA. This CDR3 spans 13 amino acids. Germline CDR1 reads SGHTA; CDR2 reads FQGNSA. The CDR3 reads CASSSSGKETQYF.

The chain has TRBV4-3 and TRBJ2-7; TCRdb's D call of TRBD1 is untestable without DNA. Germline V gene sequence: CDR1 LGHNA, CDR2 YSLEER. This CDR3 has 16 residues. This chain's CDR3 is CASSQGSGTGGYEQYF.

The gene calls are TRBV25-1 and TRBJ2-5; the D gene TCRdb calls, TRBD1, cannot be checked with no DNA. Germline CDR1 is MGHDK and CDR2 is SYGVNS. The CDR3 loop spans 13 amino acids. Here the CDR3 reads CASSLGGAETQYF.

J is TRBJ2-1 and V is TRBV7-3; the TCRdb call, TRBD2, lacks DNA for checking. The length of the CDR3 is 15 residues. Germline V lookup: CDR1 SGHTA, CDR2 FQGTGA. The chain's CDR3 is CASSFLAGGPYEQFF.